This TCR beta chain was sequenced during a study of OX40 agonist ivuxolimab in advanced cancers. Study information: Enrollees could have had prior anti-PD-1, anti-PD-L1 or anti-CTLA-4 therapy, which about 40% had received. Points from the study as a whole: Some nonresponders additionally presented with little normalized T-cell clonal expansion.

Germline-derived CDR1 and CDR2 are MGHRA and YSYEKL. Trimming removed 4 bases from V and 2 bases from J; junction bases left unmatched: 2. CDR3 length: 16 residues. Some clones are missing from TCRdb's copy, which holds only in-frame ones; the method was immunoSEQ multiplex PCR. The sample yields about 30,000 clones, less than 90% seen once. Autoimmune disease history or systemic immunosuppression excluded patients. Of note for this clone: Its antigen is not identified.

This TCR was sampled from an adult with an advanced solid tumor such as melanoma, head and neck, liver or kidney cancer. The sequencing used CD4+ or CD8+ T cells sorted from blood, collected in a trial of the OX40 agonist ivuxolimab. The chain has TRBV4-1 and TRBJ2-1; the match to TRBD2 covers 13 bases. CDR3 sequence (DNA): TGCGCCAGCAGCCCCGGGACTAGCGGGGCCTACAATGAGCAGTTCTTC. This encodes CASSPGTSGAYNEQFF.